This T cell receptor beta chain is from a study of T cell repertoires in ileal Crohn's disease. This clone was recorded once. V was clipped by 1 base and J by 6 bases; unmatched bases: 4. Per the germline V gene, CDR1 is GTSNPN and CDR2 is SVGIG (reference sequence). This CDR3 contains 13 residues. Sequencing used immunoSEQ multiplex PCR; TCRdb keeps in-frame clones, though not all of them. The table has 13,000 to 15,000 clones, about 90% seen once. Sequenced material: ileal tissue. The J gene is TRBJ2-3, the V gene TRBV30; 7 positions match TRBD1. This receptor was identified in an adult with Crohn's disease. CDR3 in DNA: TGTGCCTGGAGTGGGGACAGCGACGATACGCAGTATTTT. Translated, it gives CAWSGDSDDTQYF.